This T cell receptor (beta chain) was recorded in a study of cytomegalovirus exposure and HLA in healthy donors. This clone appeared once. With 60 Vbeta and 13 Jbeta primers, the PCR was carried out. Repertoires were generated with immunoSEQ multiplex PCR, while TCRdb's copy carries only in-frame clones and drops some. The sample has about 120,000 clones, just over 65% seen once. CDR1 is SGHRS and CDR2 is YFSETQ in the germline V gene. V was clipped by 1 base and J by 8 bases, with 15 bases between them. The CDR3 extends over 14 amino acids. This TCR came from a man between 18 and 35 years old in good health and CMV-seronegative. What was sequenced was PBMCs. This sequence joins TRBV5-1 and TRBJ1-2; a weak D match, TRBD1 (5 bases). The CDR3 DNA follows: TGCGCCAGCAGCTTGACAGGTGGAAATGGAGGCTACACCTTC. This encodes CASSLTGGNGGYTF.